Sequencing of this TCR beta chain was carried out in a study of beta chain bispecific antibodies for T cell cancers. Clonotype quantities came from unique molecular identifier barcode counts. TCRdb recomputed calls from the 5' RACE reads with MiXCR, one row per CDR3 protein. The table lists roughly 15,000 distinct CDR3 sequences, over 2% of them singletons. This clonotype was observed at least ten times. Its antigen is still unknown. Blood mononuclear cells were expanded for 3 days using either OKT3 anti-CD3 antibody or CD3/CD28 beads. Expanded T cells grew in IL-2 (around 97 IU/ml) plus IL-7 (around 5 ng/ml). Notes on the study in general: The leukemia cells, rather than normal T cells, gave most of the targeted TRBV signal.

The sequencing input was healthy donor T cells cultured with leukemia cells. The source of this sequence is a human donor in good health. Some clones in this sample may be carry-over from other donors' samples.

The CDR3 is CASSIRWASNQPQHF. CDR3 nucleotide sequence: TGTGCCAGTAGTATTCGCTGGGCTAGCAATCAGCCCCAGCATTTT. This rearrangement joins TRBV19 to TRBJ1-5; D uncertain. CDR1 is LNHDA and CDR2 is SQIVND in the germline V gene (reference sequence). The V end lost 3 bases, the J end lost 0 bases, and 9 bases lay between the germline ends. This CDR3 comprises 15 residues.